These T cell receptor beta chains were read from a single sample in a study of TIL therapy for anti-PD-1-resistant metastatic lung cancer. Sequencing was performed with immunoSEQ multiplex PCR; in TCRdb, only in-frame clones are kept and a portion is missing. The table has about 50,000 clones, 65% to 90% seen once. Sequenced material: blood, taken at baseline. These receptors came from a person aged 25-85 years with non-small cell lung cancer. Both conserved end residues are part of each CDR3. A D gene is named only where the DNA matches it firmly. Some rows have no size entry. The others give once, few or many, or a class for an expanded clone.

size	D	V	J	CDR3	DNA
.	TRBD1	TRBV7-2	TRBJ1-3	CASNIGQGSGNTIYF	TGTGCCAGCAATATCGGACAGGGATCTGGAAACACCATATATTTT
.	.	TRBV6-2/TRBV6-3	TRBJ1-4	CASSYDEKLFF	TGTGCCAGCAGTTACGACGAAAAACTGTTTTTT
.	.	TRBV13	TRBJ1-1	CASRYWMNTEAFF	TGTGCCAGCAGGTACTGGATGAACACTGAAGCTTTCTTT
once	.	TRBV6-6	TRBJ1-2	CASKGGDRNSYGYTF	TGTGCCAGTAAAGGGGGGGACCGGAACTCCTATGGCTACACCTTC
.	.	TRBV6-5	TRBJ1-5	CASRPRGDQSQHF	TGTGCCAGCAGACCACGGGGAGATCAGTCCCAGCATTTT
.	.	TRBV5-4	TRBJ2-3	CASSLVVTPGTDTQYF	TGTGCCAGCAGCTTGGTGGTGACACCGGGGACAGATACGCAGTATTTT
.	.	TRBV18	TRBJ2-6	CASSVSGSGANVLTF	TGTGCCAGCTCGGTATCAGGGTCCGGGGCCAACGTCCTGACTTTC
.	.	TRBV3-1/TRBV3-2	TRBJ1-3	CASSTPTYSSGNTIYF	TGTGCCAGCAGCACGCCGACGTACTCCTCTGGAAACACCATATATTTT
.	TRBD1	TRBV7-2	TRBJ2-3	CASSYTGGDTQYF	TGTGCCAGCAGCTATACAGGGGGAGATACGCAGTATTTT
.	.	TRBV30	TRBJ1-5	CAWSVLGGGRDQPQHF	TGTGCCTGGAGTGTACTCGGGGGTGGCAGGGATCAGCCCCAGCATTTT
.	.	TRBV19	TRBJ2-3	CASSIVGLQRTDTQYF	TGTGCCAGTAGTATCGTCGGGTTACAACGCACAGATACGCAGTATTTT
.	.	TRBV7-3	TRBJ2-1	CASSLRVRGTWHEQFF	TGTGCCAGCAGCTTAAGGGTGCGCGGGACTTGGCATGAGCAGTTCTTC
.	TRBD1	TRBV5-1	TRBJ1-6	CASAQRGQGNSPLHF	TGCGCCAGCGCCCAGAGGGGACAGGGGAATTCACCCCTCCACTTT
.	.	TRBV5-1	TRBJ1-6	CASSSTSGNNSPLHF	TGCGCCAGCAGCTCCACCTCGGGGAATAATTCACCCCTCCACTTT
.	TRBD1	TRBV7-2	TRBJ1-1	CASSLALDRVLTEAFF	TGTGCCAGCAGCTTAGCCCTAGACAGGGTGCTCACTGAAGCTTTCTTT
.	TRBD1	TRBV7-8	TRBJ2-2	CASSLDRGSNTGELFF	TGTGCCAGCAGCCTCGACAGGGGCTCGAACACCGGGGAGCTGTTTTTT
.	.	TRBV12-3/TRBV12-4	TRBJ2-5	CASSPDTETQYF	TGTGCCAGCAGTCCTGACACGGAGACCCAGTACTTC
.	TRBD2	TRBV24-1	TRBJ2-5	CATSTSGGRGQETQYF	TGTGCCACCAGTACTAGCGGGGGGCGGGGGCAAGAGACCCAGTACTTC
.	TRBD2	TRBV5-6	TRBJ2-1	CASSLDSGTGNEQFF	TGTGCCAGCAGCTTGGATAGCGGGACTGGGAATGAGCAGTTCTTC
.	.	TRBV19	TRBJ2-7	CASTRGESYEQYF	TGTGCCAGTACGAGGGGCGAATCCTACGAGCAGTACTTC
once	.	TRBV5-8	TRBJ1-4	CASSSGAAGNEKLFF	TGTGCCAGCAGCTCTGGAGCCGCGGGGAATGAAAAACTGTTTTTT